The 5 T cell receptor beta chains presented below share a single source sample, sequenced in a study of CD8 T cells in Susac syndrome. RNA totalling roughly 0.45 to 1 ug underwent reverse transcription with random hexamers. Each CDR3 protein gets one entry after TCRdb re-called the immunoSEQ multiplex PCR reads with MiXCR. The sample lists 110,000 to 150,000 distinct CDR3 sequences, approximately 94% seen once, with over 0.065% in the top ten. The sample taken for sequencing was CD4+ T cells from PBMCs. The receptors were sampled from a human donor with Susac syndrome.

The chain joins TRBV29-1 to TRBJ1-2, with 8 bases that match TRBD1. Germline loops: CDR1 SQVTM, CDR2 ANQGSEA. With V trimmed by 7 bases and J by 4 bases, 11 bases remained unmatched. CDR3 length: 14 residues. The CDR3 is CSAGQGSLSYGYTF. CDR3 bases: TGCAGCGCCGGACAGGGCTCCCTAAGCTATGGCTACACCTTC.

The V and J genes are TRBV20-1 and TRBJ2-7; 11 positions agree with TRBD2. CDR1 DFQATT and CDR2 SNEGSKA come from the germline V gene (reference sequence). The trim removed 5 bases at V and 6 bases at J, leaving 3 bases unmatched. The CDR3 runs 12 residues. The CDR3 region is CSALAGGAEQYF. DNA for the CDR3: TGCAGTGCTCTAGCGGGGGGTGCCGAGCAGTACTTC.

The chain combines TRBV10-3 with TRBJ1-1; D not resolved. The V end was cut by 0 bases, the J end by 4 bases, with 12 bases between. Germline V CDR1 and CDR2: ENHRY, SYGVKD. The CDR3 runs 15 residues. CDR3: CAISESPGHPTEAFF. The CDR3 region has the DNA TGTGCCATCAGTGAGTCACCGGGCCACCCCACTGAAGCTTTCTTT.

The V gene is TRBV27, the J gene TRBJ1-2, with 7 bases matching TRBD1. This CDR3 is built from 15 residues. With 2 bases clipped from V and 4 bases from J, the junction kept 7 bases outside the gene matches. Germline loops: CDR1 MNHEY, CDR2 SMNVEV (reference sequence). Here the CDR3 DNA reads TGTGCCAGCAGTTTAACGACAGGGTTTGGCTATGGCTACACCTTC. It translates to CASSLTTGFGYGYTF.

The chain joins TRBV11-2 to TRBJ2-4; D assignment may be TRBD1 or TRBD2 (5 bases each). This CDR3 is built from 14 residues. Germline lookup yields CDR1 SGHAT and CDR2 FQNNGV. The V end was cut by 1 base, the J end by 9 bases, with 13 bases between. This CDR3 is CASSLGGSSAIQYF. The CDR3, as DNA: TGTGCCAGCAGCTTAGGGGGGAGTTCGGCCATTCAGTACTTC.